This passage covers 3 T cell receptor beta chains from one sample sequenced in a study of metastatic and nonmetastatic thyroid tumors. Patients had received no treatment of any kind before thyroid surgery. TCRdb re-called clones from the PCR reads using MiXCR. The data show some 27,000 clones, more than 20% seen once. Source material: blood. The origin of the receptors is a male donor with papillary thyroid cancer or a benign thyroid nodule (not recorded which). Some clones in this sample may be carry-over from other donors' samples.

The table lists this clone with many counts. This chain links TRBV20-1 with TRBJ1-1; maybe TRBD1 (5 bases). The germline V gene has CDR1 DFQATT and CDR2 SNEGSKA (reference sequence). The CDR3 is 14 amino acids. V lost 5 bases and J lost 0, with 13 bases in between. CDR3 amino acids: CSARVGTLNTEAFF. The CDR3 DNA reads as TGCAGTGCTCGAGTGGGGACCCTGAACACTGAAGCTTTCTTT.

This clone has a count of ten or more. The V gene is TRBV7-2, the J gene TRBJ2-7; D remains ambiguous. From germline, CDR1 is SGHTA and CDR2 FQGNSA. V lost 5 bases and J lost 3, with 8 bases in between. This CDR3 region has 12 residues. CDR3 DNA sequence: TGTGCCAGCAGCCGTTCGCTCTACGAGCAGTACTTC. Encoded protein: CASSRSLYEQYF. The full variable domain, with the rest looked up from reference TRBV7-2 and TRBJ2-7, is GAGVSQSPSNKVTEKGKDVELRCDPISGHTALYWYRQSLGQGLEFLIYFQGNSAPDKSGLPSDRFSAERTGGSVSTLTIQRTQQEDSAVYLCASSRSLYEQYFGPGTRLTVT.

This clone was recorded only once. The chain carries TRBV3-1 and TRBJ2-5; the D gene is possibly TRBD2 (5 bases). The germline V gene has CDR1 LGHDT and CDR2 YNNKEL (reference sequence). This CDR3 has 13 residues. The chain's CDR3 is CECSQLGQETQYF. CDR3 in DNA: TGTGAGTGCAGCCAACTAGGGCAAGAGACCCAGTACTTC.